This T cell receptor (beta chain) is from a study of blood T cell repertoires in COVID-19. Study context: Acute and convalescent COVID-19 samples came from the United States, Italy and Spain.

The CDR3 contains 15 residues. Germline assignment: CDR1 SGHTA and CDR2 FQGNSA. V was cut by 6 bases and J by 1 base, with 14 bases left in between. Profiled with immunoSEQ multiplex PCR; TCRdb holds only in-frame clones, not every one. In the table there are over 25,000 clones, roughly 79% of which are singletons. The sample taken for sequencing was peripheral blood. The sequence derives from an elderly man with active or convalescent COVID-19. The genes are TRBV7-2 and TRBJ2-3, with D possibly TRBD2 on 5 matching bases. In DNA, the CDR3 is TGTGCCAGCAGACTAGGCGCTGGGGGCACAGATACGCAGTATTTT. As protein: CASRLGAGGTDTQYF.